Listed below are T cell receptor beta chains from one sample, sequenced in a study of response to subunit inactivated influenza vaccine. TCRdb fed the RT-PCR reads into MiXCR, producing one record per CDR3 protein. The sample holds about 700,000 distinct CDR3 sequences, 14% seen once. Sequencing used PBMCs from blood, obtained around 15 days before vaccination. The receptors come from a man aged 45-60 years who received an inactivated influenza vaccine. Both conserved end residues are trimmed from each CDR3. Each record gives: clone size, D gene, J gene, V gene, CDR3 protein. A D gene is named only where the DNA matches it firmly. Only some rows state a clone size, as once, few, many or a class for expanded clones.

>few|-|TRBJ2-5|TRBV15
ATSRDPQGGETQY
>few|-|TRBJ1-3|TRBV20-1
SARTGPKVAGVSGNTIY
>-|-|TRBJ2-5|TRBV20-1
SARDVGGGKTQY
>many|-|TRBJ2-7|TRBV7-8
ASSFGEGLEQY
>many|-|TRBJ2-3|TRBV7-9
ASSTRQESTDTQY
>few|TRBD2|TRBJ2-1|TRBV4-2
ASSPREGYNEQF
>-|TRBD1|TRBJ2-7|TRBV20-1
SAKGQGGSYEQY
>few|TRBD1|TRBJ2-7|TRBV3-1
ASSQEQGPRY
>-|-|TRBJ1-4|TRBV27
ASSSTNRAEKLF
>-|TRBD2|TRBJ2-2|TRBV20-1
SARDLRGGANTGELF
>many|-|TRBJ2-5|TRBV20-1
SALRLEETQY
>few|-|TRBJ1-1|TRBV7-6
ASSLNSGGPAF
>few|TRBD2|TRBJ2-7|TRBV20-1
SARERGAYEQY
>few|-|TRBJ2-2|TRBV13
ASSLGAGSGGTGELF
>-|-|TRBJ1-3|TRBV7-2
ASSVGPTGSGNTIY
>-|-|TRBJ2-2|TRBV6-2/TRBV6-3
ASSYPGTGELF
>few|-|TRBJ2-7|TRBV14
ASSPTRGYEQY
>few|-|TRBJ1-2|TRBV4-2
ASNEGDSSNYGYT
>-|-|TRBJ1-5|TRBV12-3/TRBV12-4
ASKGHDRQPQH
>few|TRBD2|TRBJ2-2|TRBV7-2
ASSSTSGRSGELF